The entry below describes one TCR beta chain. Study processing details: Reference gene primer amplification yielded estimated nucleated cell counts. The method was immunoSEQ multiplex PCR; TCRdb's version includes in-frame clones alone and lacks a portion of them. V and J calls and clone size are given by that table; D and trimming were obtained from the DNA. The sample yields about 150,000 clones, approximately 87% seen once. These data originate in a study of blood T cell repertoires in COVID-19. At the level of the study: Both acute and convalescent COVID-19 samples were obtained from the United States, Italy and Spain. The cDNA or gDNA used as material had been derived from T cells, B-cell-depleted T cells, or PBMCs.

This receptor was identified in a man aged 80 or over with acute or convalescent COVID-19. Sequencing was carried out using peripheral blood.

CDR3 protein: CASSAGFGKGGYTF. The DNA for the CDR3 is TGCGCCAGCAGCGCAGGTTTCGGGAAGGGTGGCTACACCTTC. This chain connects TRBV5-1 to TRBJ1-2; D is unresolved. The CDR3 sequence is 14 residues long. Trimming removed 4 bases from V and 7 bases from J, with 17 bases in between. Looked up from germline, CDR1 is SGHRS and CDR2 is YFSETQ.